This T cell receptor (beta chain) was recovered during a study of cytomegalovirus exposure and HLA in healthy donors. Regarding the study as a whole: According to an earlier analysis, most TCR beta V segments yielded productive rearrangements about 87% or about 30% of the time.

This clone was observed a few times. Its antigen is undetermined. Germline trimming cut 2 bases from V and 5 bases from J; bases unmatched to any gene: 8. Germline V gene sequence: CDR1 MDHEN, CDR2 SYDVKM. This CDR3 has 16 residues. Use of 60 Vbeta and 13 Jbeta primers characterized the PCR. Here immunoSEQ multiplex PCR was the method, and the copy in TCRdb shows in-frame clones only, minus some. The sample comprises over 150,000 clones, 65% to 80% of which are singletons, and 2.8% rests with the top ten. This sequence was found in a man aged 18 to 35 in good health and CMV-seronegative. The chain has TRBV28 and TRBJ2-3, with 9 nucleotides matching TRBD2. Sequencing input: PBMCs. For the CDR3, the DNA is TGTGCCAGCAGTTTAGAGGCGGGGGGGCGTGGAGATACGCAGTATTTT. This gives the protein CASSLEAGGRGDTQYF.